This T cell receptor (beta chain) was observed in a study of identifying expanded T cells in peripheral blood. Study-wide points: About 1.2 clones differed between technical replicates, versus about 15 and 19 over time. Clone count variance between approximately two-week samples rose with total template count.

Regarding this clone: What it binds is not known.

No infections or other immune events were documented during collection. Assay used: immunoSEQ multiplex PCR; TCRdb lists only in-frame clones, some missing. The sample lists approximately 130,000 clones, around 88% occurring once. Sequencing was done on a sample of blood. The TCR originated in a person aged 18 to 75 in good health.

CDR3 amino acids: CASSGTGWVYEQYF. The CDR3 DNA reads as TGTGCCAGCAGCGGGACAGGGTGGGTCTACGAGCAGTACTTC. The rearrangement uses TRBV5-8 and TRBJ2-7; 9 bases fit TRBD1. The V gene's germline CDR1 is SGHTS and CDR2 YDEGEE. The J segment lost 3 bases and the V segment lost 4 bases, leaving 5 bases of the junction unmatched. The CDR3 runs to 14 residues.